These T cell receptor beta chains were read from a single sample in a study of cytomegalovirus exposure and HLA in healthy donors. The repertoire was sequenced with immunoSEQ multiplex PCR; TCRdb's copy has only in-frame clones and lacks some. The sample includes about 76,000 clones, 73% of them seen just once. The specimen was PBMCs. Every receptor here comes from a woman aged 35 to 49 in good health and CMV-seropositive. The CDR3 runs from the conserved cysteine through the conserved F or W. Fields, in order: V gene, CDR3 length, clone size, D gene, J gene, CDR3 protein, CDR3 DNA. The D gene is left open where the match is weak. Clone size is stated in some rows and not others, as once, few, many or a class when expanded.

v_gene: TRBV7-8
len: 12
abundance: -
d_gene: -
j_gene: TRBJ1-4
CDR3aa: CASSFPNEKLFF
CDR3nt: TGTGCCAGCAGCTTTCCGAATGAAAAACTGTTTTTT

v_gene: TRBV19
len: 14
abundance: -
d_gene: -
j_gene: TRBJ1-1
CDR3aa: CASRQDLKATEAFF
CDR3nt: TGTGCCAGTAGACAGGATTTAAAGGCCACTGAAGCTTTCTTT

v_gene: TRBV2
len: 13
abundance: few
d_gene: -
j_gene: TRBJ1-1
CDR3aa: CATRRFENTEAFF
CDR3nt: TGTGCCACCAGGAGGTTTGAGAACACTGAAGCTTTCTTT

v_gene: TRBV7-9
len: 14
abundance: -
d_gene: TRBD2
j_gene: TRBJ2-3
CDR3aa: CASRGLVLADTQYF
CDR3nt: TGTGCCAGCAGGGGACTAGTGTTAGCAGATACGCAGTATTTT

v_gene: TRBV29-1
len: 12
abundance: once
d_gene: -
j_gene: TRBJ2-7
CDR3aa: CSVVTIRTSQYF
CDR3nt: TGCAGCGTAGTTACGATAAGGACTTCCCAGTACTTC

v_gene: TRBV27
len: 18
abundance: -
d_gene: -
j_gene: TRBJ1-4
CDR3aa: CASSLLKQGIATNEKLFF
CDR3nt: TGTGCCAGCAGTTTATTAAAACAGGGCATCGCAACTAATGAAAAACTGTTTTTT

v_gene: TRBV7-2
len: 13
abundance: -
d_gene: TRBD2
j_gene: TRBJ2-7
CDR3aa: CASSRLAGGEQYF
CDR3nt: TGTGCCAGCAGCCGACTAGCGGGGGGCGAGCAGTACTTC

v_gene: TRBV5-1
len: 15
abundance: few
d_gene: TRBD1
j_gene: TRBJ1-2
CDR3aa: CASSLGGTANYGYTF
CDR3nt: TGCGCCAGCAGCTTGGGCGGGACAGCTAACTATGGCTACACCTTC

v_gene: TRBV18
len: 13
abundance: once
d_gene: TRBD2
j_gene: TRBJ2-7
CDR3aa: CASSPSSGYEQYF
CDR3nt: TGTGCCAGCTCACCTTCTAGCGGCTACGAGCAGTACTTC

v_gene: TRBV19
len: 14
abundance: -
d_gene: TRBD2
j_gene: TRBJ2-1
CDR3aa: CASSILAGRNEQFF
CDR3nt: TGTGCCAGTAGTATCCTAGCGGGCCGCAATGAGCAGTTCTTC

v_gene: TRBV4-1
len: 16
abundance: -
d_gene: -
j_gene: TRBJ2-3
CDR3aa: CASSQDHSGVLDTQYF
CDR3nt: TGCGCCAGCAGCCAAGACCACTCCGGGGTACTGGATACGCAGTATTTT

v_gene: TRBV30
len: 12
abundance: -
d_gene: -
j_gene: TRBJ1-5
CDR3aa: CAWTGGVEPQHF
CDR3nt: TGTGCCTGGACAGGCGGGGTAGAGCCCCAGCATTTT

v_gene: TRBV6-1
len: 13
abundance: -
d_gene: -
j_gene: TRBJ2-3
CDR3aa: CASRKENPDTQYF
CDR3nt: TGTGCCAGCAGGAAAGAGAACCCAGATACGCAGTATTTT

v_gene: TRBV10-3
len: 13
abundance: few
d_gene: -
j_gene: TRBJ2-7
CDR3aa: CAIRGHVSYEQYF
CDR3nt: TGTGCCATCAGGGGACACGTGTCCTACGAGCAGTACTTC

v_gene: TRBV19
len: 15
abundance: -
d_gene: -
j_gene: TRBJ1-2
CDR3aa: CASSNSQGFGNGYTF
CDR3nt: TGTGCCAGTAGTAACTCACAGGGTTTTGGGAATGGCTACACCTTC

v_gene: TRBV30
len: 13
abundance: -
d_gene: TRBD1
j_gene: TRBJ2-7
CDR3aa: CAFLRTGGYEQYF
CDR3nt: TGTGCCTTCCTAAGGACAGGGGGCTACGAGCAGTACTTC

v_gene: TRBV4-3
len: 13
abundance: few
d_gene: TRBD1
j_gene: TRBJ1-2
CDR3aa: CASSLTGGYGYTF
CDR3nt: TGCGCCAGCAGCCTGACAGGGGGATATGGCTACACCTTC

v_gene: TRBV19
len: 15
abundance: few
d_gene: -
j_gene: TRBJ2-1
CDR3aa: CASSIFGQSNNEQFF
CDR3nt: TGTGCCAGTAGTATTTTCGGACAGTCCAACAATGAGCAGTTCTTC

v_gene: TRBV6-5
len: 15
abundance: -
d_gene: TRBD1
j_gene: TRBJ2-1
CDR3aa: CASGIGGQGSTEQFF
CDR3nt: TGTGCCAGCGGAATAGGGGGACAGGGGAGTACTGAGCAGTTCTTC

v_gene: TRBV27
len: 14
abundance: -
d_gene: TRBD1
j_gene: TRBJ1-2
CDR3aa: CASSLDQGANGYTF
CDR3nt: TGTGCCAGCAGTTTAGATCAGGGGGCCAATGGCTACACCTTC

v_gene: TRBV6-1
len: 15
abundance: -
d_gene: TRBD1
j_gene: TRBJ2-2
CDR3aa: CASSDYRGRTGELFF
CDR3nt: TGTGCCAGCAGTGACTACAGGGGGCGAACCGGGGAGCTGTTTTTT

v_gene: TRBV5-1
len: 15
abundance: -
d_gene: TRBD2
j_gene: TRBJ2-1
CDR3aa: CASSPGLAGVNEQFF
CDR3nt: TGCGCCAGCAGCCCGGGACTAGCGGGGGTCAATGAGCAGTTCTTC

v_gene: TRBV7-9
len: 14
abundance: -
d_gene: -
j_gene: TRBJ1-2
CDR3aa: CASSPLGRGDGYTF
CDR3nt: TGTGCCAGCAGCCCCCTGGGGAGGGGTGATGGCTACACCTTC

v_gene: TRBV6-5
len: 14
abundance: few
d_gene: -
j_gene: TRBJ2-2
CDR3aa: CASRDTQNTGELFF
CDR3nt: TGTGCCAGCAGGGACACCCAGAACACCGGGGAGCTGTTTTTT

v_gene: TRBV5-6
len: 14
abundance: -
d_gene: TRBD1
j_gene: TRBJ1-5
CDR3aa: CASSPGGSNQPQHF
CDR3nt: TGTGCCAGCAGTCCAGGGGGCAGCAATCAGCCCCAGCATTTT

v_gene: TRBV29-1
len: 13
abundance: -
d_gene: -
j_gene: TRBJ1-5
CDR3aa: CSIGENHNQPQHF
CDR3nt: TGCAGCATTGGGGAGAACCACAATCAGCCCCAGCATTTT

v_gene: TRBV7-2
len: 19
abundance: -
d_gene: TRBD1
j_gene: TRBJ1-3
CDR3aa: CASSYSGTGGFSSGNTIYF
CDR3nt: TGTGCCAGCAGCTACTCCGGGACAGGGGGTTTCAGCTCTGGAAACACCATATATTTT

v_gene: TRBV19
len: 13
abundance: -
d_gene: -
j_gene: TRBJ1-2
CDR3aa: CASSDPGFYGYTF
CDR3nt: TGTGCCAGTAGCGACCCGGGTTTCTATGGCTACACCTTC

v_gene: TRBV7-2
len: 13
abundance: once
d_gene: -
j_gene: TRBJ1-1
CDR3aa: CASSQGRVAEAFF
CDR3nt: TGTGCCAGCAGCCAGGGGAGGGTTGCTGAAGCTTTCTTT

v_gene: TRBV27
len: 14
abundance: -
d_gene: -
j_gene: TRBJ1-2
CDR3aa: CASSSGTMTYGYTF
CDR3nt: TGTGCCAGCAGCTCCGGGACAATGACCTATGGCTACACCTTC

v_gene: TRBV27
len: 18
abundance: -
d_gene: -
j_gene: TRBJ1-2
CDR3aa: CASRTLGDASVPNYGYTF
CDR3nt: TGTGCCAGCCGTACCCTCGGGGATGCAAGTGTTCCTAACTATGGCTACACCTTC

v_gene: TRBV5-8
len: 16
abundance: -
d_gene: -
j_gene: TRBJ2-3
CDR3aa: CASSPETGIHTDTQYF
CDR3nt: TGTGCCAGCAGCCCCGAAACGGGGATACACACAGATACGCAGTATTTT

v_gene: TRBV11-2
len: 14
abundance: -
d_gene: -
j_gene: TRBJ2-5
CDR3aa: CASSLGRAQETQYF
CDR3nt: TGTGCCAGCAGCTTAGGCAGGGCCCAAGAGACCCAGTACTTC

v_gene: TRBV7-9
len: 16
abundance: few
d_gene: TRBD2
j_gene: TRBJ2-1
CDR3aa: CASSSYLAGVYNEQFF
CDR3nt: TGTGCCAGCAGCTCCTATCTAGCGGGGGTCTACAATGAGCAGTTCTTC

v_gene: TRBV4-2
len: 17
abundance: -
d_gene: TRBD1
j_gene: TRBJ2-6
CDR3aa: CASSQGTGSLGANVLTF
CDR3nt: TGTGCCAGCAGCCAAGGGACAGGGTCATTGGGGGCCAACGTCCTGACTTTC

v_gene: TRBV7-2
len: 14
abundance: medium-sized
d_gene: -
j_gene: TRBJ2-7
CDR3aa: CASSTSSELYEQYF
CDR3nt: TGTGCCAGCAGCACGTCTAGTGAGCTTTACGAGCAGTACTTC

v_gene: TRBV6-5
len: 14
abundance: -
d_gene: TRBD1
j_gene: TRBJ1-1
CDR3aa: CASSRQGSNTEAFF
CDR3nt: TGTGCCAGCAGTAGACAGGGGTCGAACACTGAAGCTTTCTTT

v_gene: TRBV9
len: 13
abundance: once
d_gene: -
j_gene: TRBJ2-7
CDR3aa: CASSARGSYEQYF
CDR3nt: TGTGCCAGCAGCGCTAGGGGATCCTACGAGCAGTACTTC

v_gene: TRBV29-1
len: 17
abundance: -
d_gene: TRBD2
j_gene: TRBJ2-7
CDR3aa: CSVIRTRTAGGTYEQYF
CDR3nt: TGCAGCGTTATCCGAACTAGAACGGCGGGAGGGACCTACGAGCAGTACTTC

v_gene: TRBV5-8
len: 15
abundance: -
d_gene: -
j_gene: TRBJ1-1
CDR3aa: CASSFPRVGGTEAFF
CDR3nt: TGTGCCAGCAGTTTTCCTCGGGTTGGTGGCACTGAAGCTTTCTTT

v_gene: TRBV6-5
len: 13
abundance: few
d_gene: -
j_gene: TRBJ2-5
CDR3aa: CASSYDGEETQYF
CDR3nt: TGTGCCAGCAGTTACGACGGGGAAGAGACCCAGTACTTC